These 18 T cell receptor beta chains share one sample of origin, sequenced in a study of siplizumab effects on memory and regulatory T cells. Method: immunoSEQ multiplex PCR; TCRdb's copy keeps in-frame clones and lacks some. Altogether more than 85,000 clones are present, just under 90% being singletons, with the ten largest covering roughly 15%. Sequences were obtained from CD4+ T cells sorted from blood. Receptors originate from a human donor in good health.

The chain has TRBV7-3 and TRBJ1-1; D uncertain. This CDR3 comprises 13 residues. Germline-derived CDR1 and CDR2 are SGHTA and FQGTGA. Trimming cost V 5 bases and J 0 bases, with 7 bases left between them. DNA of the CDR3: TGTGCCAGCAGCCCGAACATGAACACTGAAGCTTTCTTT. Translating gives CASSPNMNTEAFF.

A single count supports this clone. The rearrangement joins TRBV6-5 to TRBJ2-2; D remains ambiguous. The CDR3 totals 12 residues. Trimming took off 6 bases at V and 4 bases at J, with 6 bases between the two ends. CDR1 and CDR2 from the germline V gene are MNHEY and SVGAGI. CDR3 nucleotide sequence: TGTGCCAGCAGCAAGTCCACCGGGGAGCTGTTTTTT. As protein: CASSKSTGELFF.

The chain couples TRBV30 to TRBJ2-5; D is unclear. V gave up 7 bases and J gave up 4 bases, with 16 bases separating them. Germline CDR1 reads GTSNPN; CDR2 reads SVGIG (reference sequence). The CDR3 runs to 13 residues. CDR3 DNA: TGTGCCTTCAAACGTCCTGCCCTAGAGACCCAGTACTTC. Translation gives CAFKRPALETQYF.

The J gene is TRBJ1-2, the V gene TRBV10-3; TRBD1 agrees at 11 bases. V shed 10 bases and J 4 bases; nucleotides not matched to a gene: 8. CDR1 is ENHRY and CDR2 is SYGVKD in the germline V gene. This CDR3 spans 14 amino acids. The CDR3 spells CATRGQGAGYGYTF. In DNA form, the CDR3 reads TGTGCCACCAGAGGACAGGGGGCTGGCTATGGCTACACCTTC.

This chain joins TRBV5-5 and TRBJ2-4; perhaps D is TRBD1 or TRBD2 (5 bases each). Germline CDR1 is SGHKS and CDR2 is YYEKEE (reference sequence). Trimming left V 0 bases short and J 0 bases short, with 10 bases between. The CDR3 contains 16 residues. The CDR3 is CASSLEGDLAKNIQYF. CDR3 bases: TGTGCCAGCAGCTTGGAAGGGGACCTAGCCAAAAACATTCAGTACTTC. Complete variable domain (other parts from reference TRBV5-5 and TRBJ2-4): DAGVTQSPTHLIKTRGQQVTLRCSPISGHKSVSWYQQVLGQGPQFIFQYYEKEERGRGNFPDRFSARQFPNYSSELNVNALLLGDSALYLCASSLEGDLAKNIQYFGAGTRLSVL.

This clone appeared a few times. The J gene is TRBJ1-1, the V gene TRBV28; a weak D match, TRBD1 (5 bases). Trimming left V 7 bases short and J 2 bases short, with 14 bases between. The V gene's germline CDR1 is MDHEN and CDR2 SYDVKM. CDR3 length equals 14 residues. The CDR3 here is CASITGTVNTEAFF. CDR3 nucleotide sequence: TGTGCCAGCATCACCGGGACCGTAAACACTGAAGCTTTCTTT.

J is TRBJ2-1 and V is TRBV5-1; 9 nucleotides line up with TRBD2. The CDR3 extends over 16 amino acids. Trimming removed 2 bases from V and 0 bases from J; junction bases left unmatched: 3. CDR1 is SGHRS and CDR2 is YFSETQ in the germline V gene. CDR3 residues: CASSFSSGNSYNEQFF. Here the CDR3 DNA reads TGCGCCAGCAGCTTTTCTAGCGGGAACTCCTACAATGAGCAGTTCTTC.

V is TRBV7-3 and J is TRBJ2-6, with D unclear. V shed 2 bases and J shed 4 bases, with 9 bases lying between them. The CDR3 totals 15 residues. Germline loops: CDR1 SGHTA, CDR2 FQGTGA. This chain's CDR3 is CASSLRRSGANVLTF. In nucleotides, the CDR3 is TGTGCCAGCAGCTTACGGAGATCAGGGGCCAACGTCCTGACTTTC.

The chain is built from TRBV7-6 and TRBJ2-2, with D uncertain. Germline CDR1 and CDR2: SGHVS and FNYEAQ. The CDR3 length is 19 residues. V shed 2 bases and J shed 5 bases, with 24 bases lying between them. The CDR3 is CASSLSTGSTAVGTGELFF. CDR3 DNA: TGTGCCAGCAGCTTAAGTACCGGGTCGACCGCGGTAGGAACCGGGGAGCTGTTTTTT.

The chain employs TRBV5-1 and TRBJ2-1; a possible D gene is TRBD2 (5 bases). Trimming cost V 1 base and J 8 bases, with 13 bases left between them. This CDR3 contains 14 residues. Germline V lookup: CDR1 SGHRS, CDR2 YFSETQ. CDR3 sequence: CASSLTRTTDEQFF. CDR3 nucleotides: TGCGCCAGCAGCTTGACTAGGACGACGGATGAGCAGTTCTTC.

The chain couples TRBV18 to TRBJ2-3; D call uncertain. Per germline, CDR1 KGHSH and CDR2 LQKENI. This CDR3 spans 15 amino acids. Trimming cost V 0 bases and J 6 bases, with 13 bases left between them. Written as DNA, the CDR3 is TGTGCCAGCTCACCACCATACCACCCTCCCGATACGCAGTATTTT. It encodes CASSPPYHPPDTQYF.

This clone was found once. The chain joins TRBV4-2 to TRBJ1-2, with D maybe TRBD1 (5 bases). Between the trimmed V and J ends, which lost 3 bases and 5 bases, there was a span of 10 bases. This CDR3 has 13 residues. Per germline, CDR1 LGHNA and CDR2 YNFKEQ. CDR3 sequence (DNA): TGTGCCAGCAGCCAGACGGGACTATATGGCTACACCTTC. Translating gives CASSQTGLYGYTF.

The chain has TRBV4-1 and TRBJ1-4; tentative D call: TRBD1 (5 bases). V lost 4 bases, J lost 3 bases, and 12 bases lay in between. CDR1 is MGHRA and CDR2 is YSYEKL in the germline V gene. The CDR3 is 15 residues long. The CDR3 bases are TGCGCCAGCAGCCGGGACGGTGCAGCTAATGAAAAACTGTTTTTT. Translated, it gives CASSRDGAANEKLFF.

The chain combines TRBV4-2 with TRBJ2-1; TRBD2 aligns across 9 bases. The CDR3 totals 17 residues. Germline trimming cut 0 bases from V and 0 bases from J; bases unmatched to any gene: 3. Germline CDR1 is LGHNA and CDR2 is YNFKEQ. The DNA for the CDR3 is TGTGCCAGCAGCCAAGAACTAGCGGGTAGCTCCTACAATGAGCAGTTCTTC. Translation: CASSQELAGSSYNEQFF.

V usage is TRBV5-8 and J usage is TRBJ2-5; 7 nucleotides agree with TRBD1. Per germline, CDR1 SGHTS and CDR2 YDEGEE. The CDR3 spans 13 residues. V lost 4 bases to trimming and J lost 3 bases; unmatched junction nucleotides: 3. CDR3 region: CASSLGQKETQYF. In DNA, the CDR3 is TGTGCCAGCAGCCTGGGACAGAAAGAGACCCAGTACTTC.

DNA of the CDR3: TGTGCCATCAGTGAGATCACAGGGCGTTCTAATGAGCAGTTCTTC. Its protein is CAISEITGRSNEQFF. This chain links TRBV10-3 with TRBJ2-1; D might be TRBD1 (6 bases). From germline, CDR1 is ENHRY and CDR2 SYGVKD. This CDR3 spans 15 amino acids. V dropped 2 bases and J dropped 7 bases, with 15 bases sitting between them.

This clone has a single count. This sequence joins TRBV5-6 and TRBJ2-7; tentatively, D is TRBD2 (6 bases). This CDR3 has 16 amino acids. V dropped 4 bases and J dropped 0 bases, with 17 bases sitting between them. Germline lookup yields CDR1 SGHDT and CDR2 YYEEEE. The CDR3, as DNA: TGTGCCAGCAGCCAACCATGGGGGGTTCCCTCCTACGAGCAGTACTTC. It specifies CASSQPWGVPSYEQYF.

The genes are TRBV15 and TRBJ1-2; D is unclear. Per the germline V gene, CDR1 is LNHNV and CDR2 is YYDKDF (reference sequence). The CDR3 consists of 15 residues. V lost 0 bases and J lost 2, with 10 bases in between. CDR3 coding DNA: TGTGCCACCAGCAGAGATCGATCGGGGAACTATGGCTACACCTTC. It yields the protein CATSRDRSGNYGYTF.